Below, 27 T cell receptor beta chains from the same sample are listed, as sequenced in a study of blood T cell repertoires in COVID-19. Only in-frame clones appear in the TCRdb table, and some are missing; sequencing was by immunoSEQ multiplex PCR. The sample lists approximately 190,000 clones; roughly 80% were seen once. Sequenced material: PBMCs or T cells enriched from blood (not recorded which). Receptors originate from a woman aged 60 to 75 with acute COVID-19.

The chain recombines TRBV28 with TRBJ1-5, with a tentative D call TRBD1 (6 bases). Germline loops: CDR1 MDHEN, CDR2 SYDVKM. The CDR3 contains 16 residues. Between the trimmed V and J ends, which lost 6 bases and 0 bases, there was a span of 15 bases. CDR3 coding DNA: TGTGCCAGCAGCCCCAGGACAGACTATAGCAATCAGCCCCAGCATTTT. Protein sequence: CASSPRTDYSNQPQHF.

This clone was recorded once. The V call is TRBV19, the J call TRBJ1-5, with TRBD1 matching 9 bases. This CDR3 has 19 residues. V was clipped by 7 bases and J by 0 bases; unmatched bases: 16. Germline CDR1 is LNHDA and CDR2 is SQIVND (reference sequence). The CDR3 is CASTRVRTGDFYSNQPQHF. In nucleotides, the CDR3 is TGTGCCAGTACCAGGGTGAGGACAGGGGACTTCTATAGCAATCAGCCCCAGCATTTT.

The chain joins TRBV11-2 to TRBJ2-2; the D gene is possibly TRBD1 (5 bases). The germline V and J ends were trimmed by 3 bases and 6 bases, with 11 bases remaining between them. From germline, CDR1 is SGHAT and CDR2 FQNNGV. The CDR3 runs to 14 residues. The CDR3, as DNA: TGTGCCAGCAGCTTCCAGGGTTTAGCCGGGGAGCTGTTTTTT. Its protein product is CASSFQGLAGELFF.

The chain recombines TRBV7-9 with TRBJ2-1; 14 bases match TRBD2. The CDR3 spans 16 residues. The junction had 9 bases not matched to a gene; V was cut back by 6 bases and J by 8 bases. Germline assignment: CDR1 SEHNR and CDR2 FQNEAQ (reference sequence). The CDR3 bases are TGTGCCAGCAGAGACCTGGGGACTAGCGGGAGTGATGAGCAGTTCTTC. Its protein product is CASRDLGTSGSDEQFF.

The CDR3 spells CASSARDSGYNEQFF. CDR3 nucleotide sequence: TGCGCCAGCAGCGCGAGGGACTCGGGGTACAATGAGCAGTTCTTC. This rearrangement joins TRBV5-1 to TRBJ2-1, with D tentatively TRBD2 (6 bases). This CDR3 has 15 residues. CDR1 is SGHRS and CDR2 is YFSETQ in the germline V gene. V lost 4 bases, J lost 4 bases, and 15 bases lay in between. The whole variable domain, filled in from reference TRBV5-1 and TRBJ2-1, reads KAGVTQTPRYLIKTRGQQVTLSCSPISGHRSVSWYQQTPGQGLQFLFEYFSETQRNKGNFPGRFSGRQFSNSRSEMNVSTLELGDSALYLCASSARDSGYNEQFFGPGTRLTVL.

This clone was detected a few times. CDR3 protein: CSVEPGPNTGELFF. The CDR3 DNA follows: TGCAGCGTTGAACCAGGGCCGAACACCGGGGAGCTGTTTTTT. This chain uses TRBV29-1 with TRBJ2-2, with D possibly matching TRBD1 (5 bases). V gave up 2 bases and J gave up 0 bases, with 7 bases separating them. Per the germline V gene, CDR1 is SQVTM and CDR2 is ANQGSEA. CDR3 length: 14 amino acids.

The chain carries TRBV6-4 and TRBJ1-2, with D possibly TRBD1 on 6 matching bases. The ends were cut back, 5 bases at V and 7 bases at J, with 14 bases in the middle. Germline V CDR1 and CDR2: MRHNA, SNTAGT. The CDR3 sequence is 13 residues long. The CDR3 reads CASSKTQGTGYTF. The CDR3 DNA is TGTGCCAGCAGTAAGACACAGGGAACTGGCTACACCTTC.

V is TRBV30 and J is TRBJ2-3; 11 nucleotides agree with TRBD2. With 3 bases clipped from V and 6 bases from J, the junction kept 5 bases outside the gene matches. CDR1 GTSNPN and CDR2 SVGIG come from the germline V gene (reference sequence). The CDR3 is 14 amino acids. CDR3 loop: CAWSGGLAVDTQYF. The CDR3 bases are TGTGCCTGGAGCGGGGGACTAGCGGTTGATACGCAGTATTTT.

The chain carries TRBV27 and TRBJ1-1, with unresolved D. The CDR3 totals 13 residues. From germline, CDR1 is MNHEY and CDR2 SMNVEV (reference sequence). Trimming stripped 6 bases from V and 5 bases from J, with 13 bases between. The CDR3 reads CASRAELETEAFF. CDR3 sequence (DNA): TGTGCCAGCAGGGCCGAGTTGGAGACTGAAGCTTTCTTT.

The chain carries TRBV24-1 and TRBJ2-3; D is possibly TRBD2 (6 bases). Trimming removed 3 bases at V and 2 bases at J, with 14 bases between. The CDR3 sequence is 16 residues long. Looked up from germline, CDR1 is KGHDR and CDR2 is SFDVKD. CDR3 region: CATSDAPGGITDTQYF. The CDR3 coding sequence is TGTGCCACCAGTGATGCCCCCGGCGGGATCACAGATACGCAGTATTTT.

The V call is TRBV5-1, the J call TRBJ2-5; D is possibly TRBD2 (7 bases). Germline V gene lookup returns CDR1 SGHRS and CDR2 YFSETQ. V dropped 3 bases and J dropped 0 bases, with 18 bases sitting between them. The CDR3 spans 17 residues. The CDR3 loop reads CASSSVRGGHDQETQYF. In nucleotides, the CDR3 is TGCGCCAGCAGCTCCGTGAGGGGGGGCCATGACCAAGAGACCCAGTACTTC.

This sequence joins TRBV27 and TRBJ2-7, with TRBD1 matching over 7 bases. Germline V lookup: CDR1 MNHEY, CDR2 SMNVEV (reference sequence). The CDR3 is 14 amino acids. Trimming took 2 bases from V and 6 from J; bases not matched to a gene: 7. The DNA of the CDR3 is TGTGCCAGCAGTTTACAGGACAGGCCCATCGAGCAGTACTTC. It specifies CASSLQDRPIEQYF.

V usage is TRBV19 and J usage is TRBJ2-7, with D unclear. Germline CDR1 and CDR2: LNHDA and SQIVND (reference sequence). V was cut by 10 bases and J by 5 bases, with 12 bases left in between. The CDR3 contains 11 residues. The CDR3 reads CATTWPNEQYV. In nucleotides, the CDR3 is TGTGCCACCACCTGGCCCAACGAGCAGTACGTC.

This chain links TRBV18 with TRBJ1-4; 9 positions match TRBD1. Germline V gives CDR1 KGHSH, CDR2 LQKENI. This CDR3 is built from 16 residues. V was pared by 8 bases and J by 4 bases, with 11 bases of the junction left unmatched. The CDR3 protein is CASHPGQGGGNEKLFF. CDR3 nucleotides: TGTGCCAGCCATCCGGGACAGGGCGGAGGTAATGAAAAACTGTTTTTT.

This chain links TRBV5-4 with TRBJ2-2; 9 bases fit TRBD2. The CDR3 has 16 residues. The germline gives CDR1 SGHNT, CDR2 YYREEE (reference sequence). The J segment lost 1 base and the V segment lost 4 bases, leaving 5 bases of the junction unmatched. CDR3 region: CASSSRTSENTGELFF. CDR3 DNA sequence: TGTGCCAGCAGCAGCCGGACTAGCGAGAACACCGGGGAGCTGTTTTTT.

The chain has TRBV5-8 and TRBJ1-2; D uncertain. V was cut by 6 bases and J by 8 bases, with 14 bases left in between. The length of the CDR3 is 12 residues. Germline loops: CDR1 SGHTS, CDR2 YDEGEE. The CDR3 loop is CASKRVYGGYTF. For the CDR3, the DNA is TGTGCCAGCAAGCGGGTGTATGGCGGCTACACCTTC.

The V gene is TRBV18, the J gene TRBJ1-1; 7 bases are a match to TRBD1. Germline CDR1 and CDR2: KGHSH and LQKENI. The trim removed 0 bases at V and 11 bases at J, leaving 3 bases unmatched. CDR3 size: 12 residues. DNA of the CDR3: TGTGCCAGCTCACCACCGACAGGGAGGGCTTTCTTT. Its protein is CASSPPTGRAFF.

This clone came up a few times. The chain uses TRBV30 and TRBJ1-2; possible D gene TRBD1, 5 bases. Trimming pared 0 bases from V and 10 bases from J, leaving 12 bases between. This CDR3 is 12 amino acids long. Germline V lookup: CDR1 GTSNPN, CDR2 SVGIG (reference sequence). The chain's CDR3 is CAWSVPKGVYTF. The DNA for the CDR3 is TGTGCCTGGAGTGTACCAAAAGGGGTCTACACCTTC.

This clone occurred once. The CDR3 sequence is CASSVLARETQYF. Written as DNA, the CDR3 is TGTGCCAGCAGCGTACTAGCCCGGGAGACCCAGTACTTC. The rearrangement joins TRBV9 to TRBJ2-5; TRBD2 might be the D (5 bases). The CDR3 is made up of 13 amino acids. The germline CDR1 and CDR2 sequences are SGDLS and YYNGEE. The V end was cut by 1 base, the J end by 5 bases, with 9 bases between.

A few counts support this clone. The CDR3 region is CASSPQVSGNSPLHF. DNA for the CDR3: TGCGCCAGCAGCCCGCAGGTATCTGGTAATTCACCCCTCCACTTT. The genes are TRBV5-1 and TRBJ1-6; no firm D call. V was pared by 4 bases and J by 6 bases, with 14 bases between. This CDR3 is 15 amino acids long. In germline, CDR1 is SGHRS, CDR2 YFSETQ.

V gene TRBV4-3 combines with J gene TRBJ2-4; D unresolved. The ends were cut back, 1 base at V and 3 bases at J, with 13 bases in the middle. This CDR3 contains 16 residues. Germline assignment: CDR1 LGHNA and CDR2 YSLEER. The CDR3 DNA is TGCGCCAGCAGCCAAGGAGTTACCCCTGACAAAAACATTCAGTACTTC. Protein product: CASSQGVTPDKNIQYF.

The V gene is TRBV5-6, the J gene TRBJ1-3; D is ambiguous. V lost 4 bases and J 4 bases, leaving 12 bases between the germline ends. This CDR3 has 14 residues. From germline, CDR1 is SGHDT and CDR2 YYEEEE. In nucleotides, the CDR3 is TGTGCCAGCAGCCTAGACCCGAAAGGAAACACCATATATTTT. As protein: CASSLDPKGNTIYF.

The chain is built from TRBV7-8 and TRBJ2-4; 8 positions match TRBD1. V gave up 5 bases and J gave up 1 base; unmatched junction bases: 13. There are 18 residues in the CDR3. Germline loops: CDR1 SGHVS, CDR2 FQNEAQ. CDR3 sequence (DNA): TGTGCCAGCAGCACAAGGCTTTTAGGGGACAGGGCCAAAAACATTCAGTACTTC. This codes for CASSTRLLGDRAKNIQYF.

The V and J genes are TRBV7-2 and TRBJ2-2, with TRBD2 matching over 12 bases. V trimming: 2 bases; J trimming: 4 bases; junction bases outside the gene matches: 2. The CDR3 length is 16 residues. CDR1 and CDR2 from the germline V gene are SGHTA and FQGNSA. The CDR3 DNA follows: TGTGCCAGCAGCTTAATGGGACTAGCGGGCACCGGGGAGCTGTTTTTT. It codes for CASSLMGLAGTGELFF.

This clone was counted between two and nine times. CDR3 sequence: CASRSGGAGETQYF. The CDR3 DNA is TGTGCCAGCAGGAGCGGGGGGGCCGGGGAGACCCAGTACTTC. This chain links TRBV27 with TRBJ2-5; 10 bases agree with TRBD2. This CDR3 spans 14 amino acids. Looked up from germline, CDR1 is MNHEY and CDR2 is SMNVEV (reference sequence). Trimming removed 6 bases from V and 5 bases from J; junction bases left unmatched: 6.

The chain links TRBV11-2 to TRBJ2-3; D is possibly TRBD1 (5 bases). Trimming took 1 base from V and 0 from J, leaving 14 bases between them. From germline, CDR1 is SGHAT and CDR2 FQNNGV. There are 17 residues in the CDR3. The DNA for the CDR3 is TGTGCCAGCAGCTTAGCTTTCCGCCGACAGAGCACAGATACGCAGTATTTT. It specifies CASSLAFRRQSTDTQYF.

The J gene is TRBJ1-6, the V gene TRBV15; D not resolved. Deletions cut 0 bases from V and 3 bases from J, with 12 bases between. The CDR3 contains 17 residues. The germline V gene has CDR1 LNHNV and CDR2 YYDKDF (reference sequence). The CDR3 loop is CATSREVRGFYNSPLHF. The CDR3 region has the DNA TGTGCCACCAGCAGAGAAGTAAGAGGCTTCTATAATTCACCCCTCCACTTT.